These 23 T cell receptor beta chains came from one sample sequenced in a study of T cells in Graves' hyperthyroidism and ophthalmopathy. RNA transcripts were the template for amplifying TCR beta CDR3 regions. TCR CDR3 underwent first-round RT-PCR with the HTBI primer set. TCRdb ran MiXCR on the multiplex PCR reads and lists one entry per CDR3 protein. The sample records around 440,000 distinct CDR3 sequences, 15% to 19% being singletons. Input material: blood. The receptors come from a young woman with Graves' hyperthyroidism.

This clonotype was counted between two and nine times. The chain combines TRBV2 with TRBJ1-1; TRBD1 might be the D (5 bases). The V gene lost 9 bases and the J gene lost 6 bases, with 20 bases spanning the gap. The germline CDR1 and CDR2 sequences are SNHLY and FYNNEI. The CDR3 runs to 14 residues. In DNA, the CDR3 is TGTGCCAGTGAGGTTTCGGGGACCGGCTCTGAAGCTTTCTTT. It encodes CASEVSGTGSEAFF.

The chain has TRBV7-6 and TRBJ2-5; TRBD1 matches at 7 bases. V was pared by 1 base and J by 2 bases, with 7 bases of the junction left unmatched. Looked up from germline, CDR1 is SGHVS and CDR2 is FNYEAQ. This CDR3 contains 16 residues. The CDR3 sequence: CASSLEGWDRQETQYF. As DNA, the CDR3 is TGTGCCAGCAGCTTAGAGGGGTGGGACAGACAAGAGACCCAGTACTTC.

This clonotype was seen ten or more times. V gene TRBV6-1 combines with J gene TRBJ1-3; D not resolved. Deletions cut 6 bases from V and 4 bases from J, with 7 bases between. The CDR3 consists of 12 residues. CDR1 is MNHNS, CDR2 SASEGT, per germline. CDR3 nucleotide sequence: TGTGCCAGCAGGCTCCAGGGAAACACCATATATTTT. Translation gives CASRLQGNTIYF.

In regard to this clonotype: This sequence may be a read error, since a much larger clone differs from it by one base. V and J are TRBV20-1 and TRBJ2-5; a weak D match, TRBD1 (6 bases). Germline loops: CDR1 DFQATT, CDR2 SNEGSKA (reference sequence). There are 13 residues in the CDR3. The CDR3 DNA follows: TGCAGTGCTAGTCGTCCGGGACAAGAGGCCCAGTACTTC. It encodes CSASRPGQEAQYF.

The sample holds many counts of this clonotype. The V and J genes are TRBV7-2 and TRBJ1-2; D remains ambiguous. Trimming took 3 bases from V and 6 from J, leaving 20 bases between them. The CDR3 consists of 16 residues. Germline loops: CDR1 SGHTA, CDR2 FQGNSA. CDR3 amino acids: CASSFRVATPRHGYTF. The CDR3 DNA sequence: TGTGCCAGCAGCTTTCGGGTCGCCACCCCCCGACATGGCTACACCTTC. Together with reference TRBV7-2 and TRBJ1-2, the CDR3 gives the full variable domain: GAGVSQSPSNKVTEKGKDVELRCDPISGHTALYWYRQSLGQGLEFLIYFQGNSAPDKSGLPSDRFSAERTGGSVSTLTIQRTQQEDSAVYLCASSFRVATPRHGYTFGSGTRLTVV.

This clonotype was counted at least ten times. CDR3: CASSYSGTSKETQYF. Here the CDR3 DNA reads TGTGCCAGCAGTTACTCCGGGACGTCGAAAGAGACCCAGTACTTC. The rearrangement joins TRBV12-3 or TRBV12-4 to TRBJ2-5; D may be TRBD1 or TRBD2 (5 bases each). This CDR3 spans 15 amino acids. The V and J ends lost 4 bases and 3 bases respectively, with 15 bases between them.

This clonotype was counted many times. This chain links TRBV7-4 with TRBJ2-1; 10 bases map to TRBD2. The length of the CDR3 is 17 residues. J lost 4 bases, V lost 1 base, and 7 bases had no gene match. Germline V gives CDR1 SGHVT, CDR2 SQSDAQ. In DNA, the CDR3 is TGTGCCAGCAGCTTAGATGTGTGGACTAGCGGATACAATGAGCAGTTCTTC. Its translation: CASSLDVWTSGYNEQFF.

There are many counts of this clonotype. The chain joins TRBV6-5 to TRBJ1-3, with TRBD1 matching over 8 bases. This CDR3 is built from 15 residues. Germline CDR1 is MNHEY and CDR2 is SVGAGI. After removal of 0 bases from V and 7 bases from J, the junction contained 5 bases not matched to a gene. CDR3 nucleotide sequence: TGTGCCAGCAGTTACTCCGGACAGGGTACGAACACCATATATTTT. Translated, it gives CASSYSGQGTNTIYF.

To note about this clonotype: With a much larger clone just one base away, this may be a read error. CDR3 amino acids: CASSYHGEGGNTQYF. The CDR3 DNA follows: TGTGCCAGCAGTTATCACGGGGAGGGAGGGAATACGCAGTATTTT. J is TRBJ2-3 and V is TRBV12-3 or TRBV12-4; TRBD2 matches 7 bases. Unmatched junction bases numbered 11, after V lost 4 bases and J lost 7 bases. CDR3 length: 15 amino acids.

CDR3 sequence (DNA): TGTGCCAGCAGCCCAACAGGACTAGCGGGACACAATGAGCAGTTCTTC. It codes for CASSPTGLAGHNEQFF. This chain joins TRBV7-3 and TRBJ2-1; the match to TRBD2 covers 12 bases. J lost 5 bases, V lost 5 bases, and 7 bases had no gene match. The CDR3 is 16 residues long. Per the germline V gene, CDR1 is SGHTA and CDR2 is FQGTGA.

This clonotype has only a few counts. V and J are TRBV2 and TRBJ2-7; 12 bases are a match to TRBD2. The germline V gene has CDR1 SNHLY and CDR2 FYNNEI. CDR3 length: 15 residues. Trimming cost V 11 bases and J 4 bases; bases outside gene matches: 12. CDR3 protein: CACTAEGTSGYEQYF. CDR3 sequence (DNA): TGTGCCTGTACCGCTGAGGGGACTAGCGGGTACGAGCAGTACTTC.

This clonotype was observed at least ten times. The CDR3 bases are TGTGCCACAGGAAACGCCAGCACAGATACGCAGTATTTT. It yields the protein CATGNASTDTQYF. The genes are TRBV9 and TRBJ2-3; no clear D. Germline V gives CDR1 SGDLS, CDR2 YYNGEE. CDR3 length: 13 residues. V lost 9 bases, J lost 0 bases, and 11 bases lay in between.

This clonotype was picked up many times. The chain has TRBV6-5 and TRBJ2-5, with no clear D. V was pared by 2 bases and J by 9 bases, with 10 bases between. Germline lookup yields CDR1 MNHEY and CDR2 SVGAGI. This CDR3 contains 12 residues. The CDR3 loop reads CASSYPVGPQYF. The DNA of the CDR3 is TGTGCCAGCAGTTACCCCGTAGGGCCCCAGTACTTC.

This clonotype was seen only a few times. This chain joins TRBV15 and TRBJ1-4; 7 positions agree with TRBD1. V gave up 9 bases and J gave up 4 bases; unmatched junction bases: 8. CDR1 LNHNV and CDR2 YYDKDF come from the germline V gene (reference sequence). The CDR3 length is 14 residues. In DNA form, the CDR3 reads TGTGCCACACAGAGGGGGCAGGGTAATGAAAAACTGTTTTTT. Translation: CATQRGQGNEKLFF. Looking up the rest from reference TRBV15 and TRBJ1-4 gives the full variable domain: DAMVIQNPRYQVTQFGKPVTLSCSQTLNHNVMYWYQQKSSQAPKLLFHYYDKDFNNEADTPDNFQSRRPNTSFCFLDIRSPGLGDTAMYLCATQRGQGNEKLFFGSGTQLSVL.

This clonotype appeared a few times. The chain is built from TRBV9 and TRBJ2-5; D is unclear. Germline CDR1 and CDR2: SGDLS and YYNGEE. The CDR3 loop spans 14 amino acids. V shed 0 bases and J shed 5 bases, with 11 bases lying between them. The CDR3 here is CASSVAGSRETQYF. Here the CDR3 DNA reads TGTGCCAGCAGCGTAGCTGGATCGCGGGAGACCCAGTACTTC.

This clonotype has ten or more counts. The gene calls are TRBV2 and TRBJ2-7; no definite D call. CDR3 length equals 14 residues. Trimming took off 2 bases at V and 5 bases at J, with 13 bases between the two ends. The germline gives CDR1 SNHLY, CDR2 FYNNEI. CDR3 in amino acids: CASSERRLWDEQYF. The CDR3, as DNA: TGTGCCAGCAGTGAAAGGCGGTTGTGGGACGAGCAGTACTTC.

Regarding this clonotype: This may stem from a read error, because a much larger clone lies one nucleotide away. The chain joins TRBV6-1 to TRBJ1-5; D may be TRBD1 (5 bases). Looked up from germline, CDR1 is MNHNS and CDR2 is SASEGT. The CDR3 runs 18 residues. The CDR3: CVSSEALGRVYSNQPQHF. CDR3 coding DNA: TGTGTCAGCAGTGAAGCGCTGGGCAGGGTCTATAGCAATCAGCCCCAGCATTTT.

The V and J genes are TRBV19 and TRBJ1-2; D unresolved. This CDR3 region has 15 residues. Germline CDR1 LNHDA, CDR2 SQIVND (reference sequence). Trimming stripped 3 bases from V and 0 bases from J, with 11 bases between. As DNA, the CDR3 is TGTGCCAGTAGTATTACGCAGAAAGCTAACTATGGCTACACCTTC. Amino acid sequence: CASSITQKANYGYTF.

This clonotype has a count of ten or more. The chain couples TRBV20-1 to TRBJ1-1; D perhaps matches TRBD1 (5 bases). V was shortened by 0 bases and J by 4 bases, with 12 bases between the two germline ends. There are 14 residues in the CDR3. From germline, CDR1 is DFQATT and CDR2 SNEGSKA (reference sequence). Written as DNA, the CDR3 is TGCAGTGCTAGAGATTGGGCAGGGAGCACTGAAGCTTTCTTT. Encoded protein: CSARDWAGSTEAFF.

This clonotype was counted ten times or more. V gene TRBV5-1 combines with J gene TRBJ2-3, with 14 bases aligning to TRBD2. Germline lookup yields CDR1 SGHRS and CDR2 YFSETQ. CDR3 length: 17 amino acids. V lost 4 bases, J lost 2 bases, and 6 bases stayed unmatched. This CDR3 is CASSRRTSGGFTDTQYF. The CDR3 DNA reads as TGCGCCAGCAGCCGAAGGACTAGCGGGGGGTTCACAGATACGCAGTATTTT. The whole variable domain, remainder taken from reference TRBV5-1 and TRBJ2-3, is KAGVTQTPRYLIKTRGQQVTLSCSPISGHRSVSWYQQTPGQGLQFLFEYFSETQRNKGNFPGRFSGRQFSNSRSEMNVSTLELGDSALYLCASSRRTSGGFTDTQYFGPGTRLTVL.

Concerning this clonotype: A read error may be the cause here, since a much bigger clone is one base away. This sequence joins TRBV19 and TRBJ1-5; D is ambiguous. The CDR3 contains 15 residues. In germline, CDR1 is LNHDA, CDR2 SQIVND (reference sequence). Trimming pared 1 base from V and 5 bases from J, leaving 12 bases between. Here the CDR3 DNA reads TGTGCCAGTAGTATAGCCGCGACATCCTATCAGCCCCAGCATTTT. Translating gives CASSIAATSYQPQHF.

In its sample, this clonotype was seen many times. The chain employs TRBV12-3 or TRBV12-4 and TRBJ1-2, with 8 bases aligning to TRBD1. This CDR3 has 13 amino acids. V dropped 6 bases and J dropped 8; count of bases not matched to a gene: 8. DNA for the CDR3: TGTGCCAGCAGCCTGCAGGGGGCGCACGGCTACACCTTC. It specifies CASSLQGAHGYTF.

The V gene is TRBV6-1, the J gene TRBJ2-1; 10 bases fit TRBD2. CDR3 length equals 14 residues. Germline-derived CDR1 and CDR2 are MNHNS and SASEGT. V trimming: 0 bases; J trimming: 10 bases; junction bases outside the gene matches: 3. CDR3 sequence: CASSEASGREEQFF. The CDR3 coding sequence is TGTGCCAGCAGTGAAGCGAGCGGGAGGGAAGAGCAGTTCTTC.